This is a list of T cell receptor beta chains from one sample in a study of CD8 T cells in Susac syndrome. TCRdb redid the calling of the immunoSEQ multiplex PCR reads with MiXCR, one entry per CDR3 protein. Counted here are 95,000 to 150,000 distinct CDR3 sequences, over 95% occurring once; the ten biggest clones make up roughly 0.14%. The sample was CD4+ T cells from PBMCs. These receptor sequences come from a human donor with Susac syndrome. CDR3s include the opening cysteine and the closing phenylalanine or tryptophan. A D gene is named only where the DNA matches it firmly. Clone size is stated in some rows and not others, as once, few, many or a class when expanded.

abundance	v_gene	d_gene	j_gene	CDR3nt	CDR3aa
-	TRBV7-8	-	TRBJ2-1	TGTGCCAGCAGCTTAGGGGTAGCGGAGTACAATGAGCAGTTCTTC	CASSLGVAEYNEQFF
-	TRBV28	TRBD1	TRBJ1-2	TGTGCCAGCAGTTCCTCGGGACAGCGATCTGGCTACACCTTC	CASSSSGQRSGYTF
-	TRBV7-6	-	TRBJ2-3	TGTGCCAGCAGCTTGCTCTCTAGCGGCACAGATACGCAGTATTTT	CASSLLSSGTDTQYF
-	TRBV27	TRBD1	TRBJ1-1	TGTGCCAGCAGTCTCTGGGACAGGCGGACTGAAGCTTTCTTT	CASSLWDRRTEAFF
-	TRBV7-8	TRBD2	TRBJ2-7	TGTGCCAGCAAAAAGCAGGCTAGCGGGGACGAGCAGTACTTC	CASKKQASGDEQYF
once	TRBV9	-	TRBJ2-3	TGTGCCAGCAGCGGACAGCGTGGAGATACGCAGTATTTT	CASSGQRGDTQYF
-	TRBV10-3	TRBD2	TRBJ2-6	TGTGCCATCAGTGGAGGGGAGACTAGCGGGCCTGGGGCCAACGTCCTGACTTTC	CAISGGETSGPGANVLTF
-	TRBV7-2	TRBD2	TRBJ2-7	TGTGCCAGCAGCCTAGCGGGAGAGGTGAGGGGCGAGCAGTACTTC	CASSLAGEVRGEQYF
-	TRBV7-2	TRBD2	TRBJ2-7	TGTGCCAGCAGCGTCGGGGGGACTAGCGGGACCTACGAGCAGTACTTC	CASSVGGTSGTYEQYF
once	TRBV30	-	TRBJ2-1	TGTGCCTGGAGTGTAGAAAGGGAGCAGTTCTTC	CAWSVEREQFF
-	TRBV20-1	-	TRBJ2-7	TGCAGTGCCTTCGGCCGCTACGAGCAGTACTTC	CSAFGRYEQYF
-	TRBV30	TRBD2	TRBJ2-1	TGTGCCTGGAGGGGACTAGCGGGAGTTGGCGAGCAGTTCTTC	CAWRGLAGVGEQFF
-	TRBV27	-	TRBJ2-7	TGTGCCAGCAAAGGACGGATCCGGGAGTACTTC	CASKGRIREYF
-	TRBV3-1	-	TRBJ2-1	TGTGCCAGCAGCCAAGACCCGGACAGCTCCTACAATGAGCAGTTCTTC	CASSQDPDSSYNEQFF
-	TRBV2	TRBD1	TRBJ2-6	TGTGCCAGCCATACAGGGGCAGGGGCCAACGTCCTGACTTTC	CASHTGAGANVLTF
-	TRBV4-1	-	TRBJ2-3	TGCGCCAGCAGCCAAGATCTGGCCACCACAGATACGCAGTATTTT	CASSQDLATTDTQYF
-	TRBV18	-	TRBJ1-5	TGTGCCAGCTCACCAAATCCTACAGGGAACAATCAGCCCCAGCATTTT	CASSPNPTGNNQPQHF
-	TRBV6-5	-	TRBJ2-1	TGTGCCAGCAGACCCGGAGGGTTAGGTGAGCAGTTCTTC	CASRPGGLGEQFF
-	TRBV5-1	TRBD2	TRBJ2-5	TGCGCCAGCAGCTGGACCGGACTAGCGGCCCAAGAGACCCAGTACTTC	CASSWTGLAAQETQYF
few	TRBV28	TRBD2	TRBJ2-7	TGTGCCAGCCGGGGGGGTACCTACGAGCAGTACTTC	CASRGGTYEQYF
-	TRBV9	-	TRBJ2-1	TGTGCCAGCAGCGCCCCAAGTAGCCGAGGGTACAATGAGCAGTTCTTC	CASSAPSSRGYNEQFF
-	TRBV18	-	TRBJ2-2	TGTGCCAGCTCACCTATACAGAACACCGGGGAGCTGTTTTTT	CASSPIQNTGELFF
once	TRBV4-2	TRBD1	TRBJ1-2	TGTGCCAGCAGCCAACAGGGGGCGTATGGCTACACCTTC	CASSQQGAYGYTF
few	TRBV5-1	TRBD1	TRBJ1-1	TGCGCCAGCAGTCCCGGGACAGGGAACACTGAAGCTTTCTTT	CASSPGTGNTEAFF
-	TRBV5-4	TRBD2	TRBJ2-2	TGTGCCAGCACCCAGGGACTAACGAACACCGGGGAGCTGTTTTTT	CASTQGLTNTGELFF
-	TRBV28	TRBD1	TRBJ2-5	TGTGCCAGCGAGTCCGGGACAGGGAAAGAGACCCAGTACTTC	CASESGTGKETQYF
-	TRBV3-1	-	TRBJ2-2	TGTGCCAGCAGCCAAGACGACACCGGGGAGCTGTTTTTT	CASSQDDTGELFF
-	TRBV20-1	-	TRBJ1-1	TGCAGTGCTAGTTCTCCGACGGTCATGAACACTGAAGCTTTCTTT	CSASSPTVMNTEAFF
-	TRBV4-1	-	TRBJ2-6	TGCGCCAGCAGCCTTACAGGGTTAAGCTCTGGGGCCAACGTCCTGACTTTC	CASSLTGLSSGANVLTF
-	TRBV4-1	TRBD1	TRBJ2-7	TGCGCCAGCAGCCAAGAGGGACAGGGTGCCGAGCAGTACTTC	CASSQEGQGAEQYF
-	TRBV18	-	TRBJ2-3	TGTGCCAGCTCACCGCGATATGATACGCAGTATTTT	CASSPRYDTQYF
-	TRBV30	-	TRBJ2-2	TGTGCCTGGAGTCGTGGACATTCGGACGCCGGGGAGCTGTTTTTT	CAWSRGHSDAGELFF
-	TRBV5-6	-	TRBJ2-5	TGTGCCAGCAGCTTGGGGACGTTACAAGAGACCCAGTACTTC	CASSLGTLQETQYF
-	TRBV28	TRBD2	TRBJ2-7	TGTGCCAGCAGTTCATATGCAGGGACTAGCGGCTACGAGCAGTACTTC	CASSSYAGTSGYEQYF
-	TRBV9	TRBD2	TRBJ2-7	TGTGCCAGCAGCCCCGGGACTAGCGGGAGGCGTTTTGGGTACGAGCAGTACTTC	CASSPGTSGRRFGYEQYF
once	TRBV6-2/TRBV6-3	-	TRBJ2-5	TGTGCCAGCCCTTCCTCCCCGACGGTAGAGGAGACCCAGTACTTC	CASPSSPTVEETQYF
once	TRBV7-9	-	TRBJ1-4	TGTGCCAGCAGTCGGCCGGATGCTAATGAAAAACTGTTTTTT	CASSRPDANEKLFF
-	TRBV5-1	-	TRBJ2-3	TGCGCCAGCAGCCATGAGCGGGCGAGCACAGATACGCAGTATTTT	CASSHERASTDTQYF
-	TRBV5-1	TRBD2	TRBJ2-1	TGCGCCAGCAGCGCGGGACTAGCGGCCTACAATGAGCAGTTCTTC	CASSAGLAAYNEQFF
-	TRBV3-1	-	TRBJ2-1	TGTGCCAGCAGTCGGACTTCCGGTGAGCAGTTCTTC	CASSRTSGEQFF